The 26 T cell receptor beta chains given below trace back to one sample, sequenced in a study of shared clonotypes between healthy human individuals. Using immunoSEQ multiplex PCR, the repertoire was profiled, and TCRdb retains in-frame clones only, with some absent. The data show 2 million to 2.5 million clones, with just over 90% seen just once and approximately 0.4% held by the top ten. The sequenced material came from naive CD4+ T cells from PBMCs. Sample subset: CD45RA+ positively selected. These receptors all stem from a man aged 18 to 35 in good health. Some clones in this sample may be carry-over from other donors' samples.

There are a few counts of this clone. Additional DNA sequences in this sample encode the identical CDR3. The chain recombines TRBV7-2 with TRBJ2-5; the match to TRBD1 covers 9 bases. The CDR3 is 14 residues long. V gave up 5 bases and J gave up 2 bases; unmatched junction bases: 3. CDR1 is SGHTA and CDR2 is FQGNSA in the germline V gene. CDR3: CASSPDRGQETQYF. CDR3 nucleotides: TGTGCCAGCAGCCCCGACAGGGGGCAAGAGACCCAGTACTTC.

The V call is TRBV4-1, the J call TRBJ2-1; D call uncertain. The V gene's germline CDR1 is MGHRA and CDR2 YSYEKL. CDR3 length: 17 residues. V dropped 1 base and J dropped 3 bases, with 16 bases sitting between them. The CDR3 sequence is CASSQARVGVSYNEQFF. CDR3 nucleotides: TGCGCCAGCAGCCAAGCTCGTGTCGGAGTCAGCTACAATGAGCAGTTCTTC.

The V and J genes are TRBV30 and TRBJ2-7; perhaps TRBD1 as D (5 bases). This CDR3 is 14 amino acids long. The germline CDR1 and CDR2 sequences are GTSNPN and SVGIG (reference sequence). The ends were cut back, 3 bases at V and 2 bases at J, with 14 bases in the middle. This CDR3 reads CAWRGRALPYEQYF. The CDR3 region has the DNA TGTGCCTGGAGAGGCAGGGCCCTACCCTACGAGCAGTACTTC. Looking up the rest from reference TRBV30 and TRBJ2-7 gives the full variable domain: SQTIHQWPATLVQPVGSPLSLECTVEGTSNPNLYWYRQAAGRGLQLLFYSVGIGQISSEVPQNLSASRPQDRQFILSSKKLLLSDSGFYLCAWRGRALPYEQYFGPGTRLTVT.

The chain recombines TRBV18 with TRBJ2-7; 10 nucleotides line up with TRBD1. This CDR3 has 18 amino acids. J gave up 2 bases and V 1 base, and 11 bases lay outside the gene matches. Germline V lookup: CDR1 KGHSH, CDR2 LQKENI. As DNA, the CDR3 is TGTGCCAGCTCACCACTGCCCGCGGGACAGGGGTACCCCTACGAGCAGTACTTC. Translated, it gives CASSPLPAGQGYPYEQYF.

The chain combines TRBV19 with TRBJ2-1; D gene unclear. Germline values: CDR1 LNHDA, CDR2 SQIVND (reference sequence). The CDR3 contains 13 residues. Trimming shortened V by 10 bases and J by 4 bases, and 14 bases separated the two germline ends. The CDR3 is CATTQDGYNEQFF. CDR3 nucleotides: TGTGCCACCACCCAGGACGGATACAATGAGCAGTTCTTC.

The chain links TRBV4-1 to TRBJ2-7; 9 bases fit TRBD2. Trimming removed 4 bases from V and 1 base from J; junction bases left unmatched: 20. Germline lookup yields CDR1 MGHRA and CDR2 YSYEKL. This CDR3 contains 20 residues. CDR3 DNA sequence: TGCGCCAGCAGCCCAAAGATATGGCGGGAGGGCGGGGGAGGGTCCTACGAGCAGTACTTC. This encodes CASSPKIWREGGGGSYEQYF.

This clone was recorded only once. The V gene is TRBV6-5, the J gene TRBJ1-4, with a tentative D call TRBD1 (5 bases). Trimming shortened V by 1 base and J by 5 bases, and 8 bases separated the two germline ends. The CDR3 is 14 amino acids. Per germline, CDR1 MNHEY and CDR2 SVGAGI. In nucleotides, the CDR3 is TGTGCCAGCAGTTACTTCGGGACGAATGAAAAACTGTTTTTT. This codes for CASSYFGTNEKLFF.

This rearrangement joins TRBV6-5 to TRBJ1-1; TRBD1 matches at 7 bases. This CDR3 has 15 residues. Germline CDR1 and CDR2: MNHEY and SVGAGI. With 2 bases clipped from V and 0 bases from J, the junction kept 3 bases outside the gene matches. CDR3 sequence reads: CASSYAGQVNTEAFF. CDR3 DNA: TGTGCCAGCAGTTACGCAGGACAGGTGAACACTGAAGCTTTCTTT.

The CDR3 DNA reads TGTGCCAGTAGTGTCCTAGGGCAGGGGGATCAGCCCCAGCATTTT. Translated, it gives CASSVLGQGDQPQHF. The chain uses TRBV19 and TRBJ1-5; 7 nucleotides line up with TRBD1. CDR1 is LNHDA, CDR2 SQIVND, per germline (reference sequence). V shed 5 bases and J 5 bases; nucleotides not matched to a gene: 9. The CDR3 consists of 15 residues. Complete variable domain (other parts from reference TRBV19 and TRBJ1-5): DGGITQSPKYLFRKEGQNVTLSCEQNLNHDAMYWYRQDPGQGLRLIYYSQIVNDFQKGDIAEGYSVSREKKESFPLTVTSAQKNPTAFYLCASSVLGQGDQPQHFGDGTRLSIL.

The sample holds one count of this clone. J is TRBJ2-5 and V is TRBV5-4; 9 bases map to TRBD1. CDR1 SGHNT and CDR2 YYREEE come from the germline V gene (reference sequence). J lost 5 bases, V lost 4 bases, and 12 bases had no gene match. The CDR3 has 16 residues. CDR3 nucleotide sequence: TGTGCCAGCAGCGAATCCTCTACAGGGGGCTCTGAGACCCAGTACTTC. Protein: CASSESSTGGSETQYF.

The CDR3 region has the DNA TGTGCCAGCAGCCCCCGCTCTGGACTAGCGGGAGGGAGCTCCTACGAGCAGTACTTC. Its translation: CASSPRSGLAGGSSYEQYF. The chain carries TRBV9 and TRBJ2-5; the match to TRBD2 covers 15 bases. The last part of the DNA fits TRBJ2-7 better; the J call may be wrong. Per germline, CDR1 SGDLS and CDR2 YYNGEE. This CDR3 comprises 19 residues.

The chain recombines TRBV5-4 with TRBJ1-1, with D perhaps matching TRBD1 (6 bases). Germline V gene sequence: CDR1 SGHNT, CDR2 YYREEE (reference sequence). The CDR3 runs 16 residues. Trimming cost V 0 bases and J 1 base, with 13 bases left between them. The CDR3 DNA sequence: TGTGCCAGCAGCTTGGGGGTAGGGACACAGAACACTGAAGCTTTCTTT. Translating gives CASSLGVGTQNTEAFF.

The V and J genes are TRBV10-3 and TRBJ1-5; D is unresolved. V lost 5 bases, J lost 4 bases, and 9 bases lay in between. The length of the CDR3 is 13 residues. Germline V lookup: CDR1 ENHRY, CDR2 SYGVKD. The CDR3, as DNA: TGTGCCATCAGTCCCGGACCTAATCAGCCCCAGCATTTT. Its translation is CAISPGPNQPQHF.

About this clone itself: This sample also contains other DNA sequences that code for the same CDR3. The chain is built from TRBV18 and TRBJ1-2, with D maybe TRBD1 (6 bases). The V end was cut by 2 bases, the J end by 0 bases, with 10 bases between. CDR1 is KGHSH and CDR2 is LQKENI in the germline V gene. CDR3 length equals 15 residues. The CDR3 loop reads CASSPTGQPNYGYTF. Written as DNA, the CDR3 is TGTGCCAGCTCACCAACCGGACAGCCTAACTATGGCTACACCTTC.

The CDR3 DNA sequence: TGCGCCAGCAGCCCCGGGCGGGACAGGGGCAATCAGCCCCAGCATTTT. This translates into CASSPGRDRGNQPQHF. The V and J genes are TRBV4-1 and TRBJ1-5; 9 bases agree with TRBD1. The CDR3 contains 16 residues. Germline-derived CDR1 and CDR2 are MGHRA and YSYEKL. The V gene end was trimmed by 4 bases and the J gene end by 2 bases; junction bases not matched to a gene: 6.

The genes are TRBV4-3 and TRBJ2-7; TRBD1 might be the D (6 bases). V lost 1 base, J lost 1 base, and 14 bases lay in between. Germline V gene lookup returns CDR1 LGHNA and CDR2 YSLEER. The CDR3 is made up of 16 amino acids. Here the CDR3 reads CASSQVLGALSYEQYF. CDR3 nucleotide sequence: TGCGCCAGCAGCCAAGTCCTGGGGGCGTTATCCTACGAGCAGTACTTC.

For this clone: The same CDR3 also results from other DNA sequences found in this sample. The V gene is TRBV27, the J gene TRBJ2-6; D is unclear. With 4 bases removed from V and 0 bases from J, the gap between germline ends came to 7 bases. Germline CDR1 MNHEY, CDR2 SMNVEV (reference sequence). There are 15 residues in the CDR3. CDR3 DNA: TGTGCCAGCAGTTCTAGAGCCTCTGGGGCCAACGTCCTGACTTTC. This codes for CASSSRASGANVLTF.

The chain links TRBV7-2 to TRBJ2-5; TRBD2 aligns across 8 bases. Germline assignment: CDR1 SGHTA and CDR2 FQGNSA. Trimming removed 1 base from V and 2 bases from J; junction bases left unmatched: 9. The CDR3 spans 17 residues. The CDR3 is CASSLGPPAGGQETQYF. CDR3 nucleotides: TGTGCCAGCAGCTTAGGACCCCCGGCGGGAGGACAAGAGACCCAGTACTTC.

J is TRBJ2-1 and V is TRBV4-3; D assignment may be TRBD1 or TRBD2 (5 bases each). Trimming shortened V by 0 bases and J by 9 bases, and 9 bases separated the two germline ends. The CDR3 extends over 13 amino acids. Germline assignment: CDR1 LGHNA and CDR2 YSLEER. The CDR3 nucleotides read TGCGCCAGCAGCCAAGATCCAGGGACTGAGCAGTTCTTC. Residues: CASSQDPGTEQFF.

Notes on this clone: Other DNA sequences in this sample translate to the same CDR3. The J gene is TRBJ2-7, the V gene TRBV6-5, with no clear D. The germline gives CDR1 MNHEY, CDR2 SVGAGI. The CDR3 covers 11 residues. V lost 5 bases to trimming and J lost 4 bases, with 6 bases between them. CDR3 amino acids: CASSEPYEQYF. CDR3 DNA sequence: TGTGCCAGCAGTGAGCCGTACGAGCAGTACTTC.

This clone has a single count. The chain carries TRBV6-4 and TRBJ2-1; 7 positions match TRBD2. The trim removed 2 bases at V and 2 bases at J, leaving 6 bases unmatched. This CDR3 has 16 amino acids. Germline CDR1 and CDR2: MRHNA and SNTAGT. CDR3 bases: TGTGCCAGCAGTGACCTCCCGGGGGGTCCCTACAATGAGCAGTTCTTC. This translates into CASSDLPGGPYNEQFF.

The chain combines TRBV28 with TRBJ2-5; the D is unclear. Germline CDR1 MDHEN, CDR2 SYDVKM. This CDR3 region has 11 residues. The V end was cut by 6 bases, the J end by 7 bases, with 9 bases between. The DNA for the CDR3 is TGTGCCAGCAGAGAACTGGGGACCCAGTACTTC. It encodes CASRELGTQYF.

The genes are TRBV4-2 and TRBJ2-7, with a tentative D call TRBD2 (7 bases). V lost 4 bases and J 9 bases, leaving 22 bases between the germline ends. The length of the CDR3 is 15 residues. Germline CDR1 reads LGHNA; CDR2 reads YNFKEQ. CDR3 bases: TGTGCCAGCAGCCGGGGGGGCGGAACCTACGAGGGGCAGTACTTC. Translating gives CASSRGGGTYEGQYF.

The chain recombines TRBV11-2 with TRBJ2-7; D is uncertain. Germline V lookup: CDR1 SGHAT, CDR2 FQNNGV. CDR3 size: 14 residues. Trimming pared 7 bases from V and 3 bases from J, leaving 16 bases between. The CDR3 nucleotides are TGTGCCAGCACCTCTAGAGGTGTGATCTACGAGCAGTACTTC. Amino acids: CASTSRGVIYEQYF.

The J gene is TRBJ2-1, the V gene TRBV19; the match to TRBD1 covers 8 bases. The germline V gene has CDR1 LNHDA and CDR2 SQIVND (reference sequence). The CDR3 loop spans 14 amino acids. V trimming: 10 bases; J trimming: 3 bases; junction bases outside the gene matches: 8. The CDR3 reads CATEPGQDYNEQFF. The DNA of the CDR3 is TGTGCCACTGAACCGGGACAGGACTACAATGAGCAGTTCTTC.

The rearrangement uses TRBV18 and TRBJ1-1; no clear D. Germline-derived CDR1 and CDR2 are KGHSH and LQKENI. The CDR3 spans 13 residues. V was pared by 8 bases and J by 0 bases, with 10 bases between. DNA for the CDR3: TGTGCCAGCCCCCCAAGTTTGAACACTGAAGCTTTCTTT. Its protein is CASPPSLNTEAFF.